This T cell receptor beta chain was sequenced in a study of T cells in Graves' hyperthyroidism and ophthalmopathy. This clonotype was picked up many times. Amplification of TCR beta CDR3 regions was performed using RNA transcripts as template. HTBI primers were the set used in a first-round RT-PCR of the TCR CDR3. MiXCR, run by TCRdb on the multiplex PCR reads, gives a single entry per CDR3 protein. The sample includes approximately 640,000 distinct CDR3 sequences, under 20% seen only once; the top ten take less than 4.5%. J gave up 3 bases and V 3 bases, and 9 bases lay outside the gene matches. The CDR3 sequence is 17 residues long. Germline V CDR1 and CDR2: MDHEN, SYDVKM.

The chain is built from TRBV28 and TRBJ2-3, with TRBD1 matching 10 bases. The TCR was taken from a woman aged 30 to 39 with Graves' hyperthyroidism. Sample: blood. The CDR3 spells CASSFPGGTGVTDTQYF. The CDR3 DNA sequence: TGTGCCAGCAGTTTCCCAGGGGGGACAGGGGTTACAGATACGCAGTATTTT.